Sequencing of this TCR beta chain was carried out in a study of blood T cell repertoires in COVID-19. Looking at the study overall: The analysed material was cDNA or gDNA that came from T cells, B-cell-depleted T cells, or PBMCs.

In the original analysis: Amplification from reference gene primers served as the basis for estimated nucleated cell counts. Clones were read by immunoSEQ multiplex PCR, and TCRdb kept only the in-frame ones, dropping some. V, J and clone size were drawn from that table, and D and trimming were deduced from the DNA. The sample holds around 20,000 clones, roughly 86% seen once. Germline V gene sequence: CDR1 WSHSY, CDR2 SAAADI. This CDR3 comprises 13 residues. V was shortened by 6 bases and J by 4 bases, with 10 bases between the two germline ends. Sequenced: peripheral blood. The receptor's source is a human donor in a cohort sampled during active COVID-19. The donor label of this sample is uncertain. The chain combines TRBV10-2 with TRBJ1-5; possible D gene TRBD1, 5 bases. This CDR3 reads CASSRQRNQPQHF. CDR3 coding DNA: TGCGCCAGCAGCAGACAGCGTAATCAGCCCCAGCATTTT.